The 3 T cell receptor beta chains presented below share a single source sample, sequenced in a study of shared clonotypes between healthy human individuals. Sequencing used immunoSEQ multiplex PCR; TCRdb keeps in-frame clones, though not all of them. The sample holds over a million clones, around 78% seen once. The specimen sequenced was memory CD4+ T cells from PBMCs. As to subset: CD45RA-negative fraction. Receptors were obtained from a man aged 18 to 30 in good health. Some clones in this sample may be carry-over from other donors' samples.

The chain recombines TRBV2 with TRBJ2-4; 8 positions agree with TRBD1. Trimming cost V 6 bases and J 6 bases; bases outside gene matches: 7. Germline V gene sequence: CDR1 SNHLY, CDR2 FYNNEI. CDR3 length equals 14 residues. CDR3 nucleotides: TGTGCCAGCAGAGAAACAGGACAGGGAAACATTCAGTACTTC. This codes for CASRETGQGNIQYF. The full variable domain, its missing parts supplied by reference TRBV2 and TRBJ2-4, is EPEVTQTPSHQVTQMGQEVILRCVPISNHLYFYWYRQILGQKVEFLVSFYNNEISEKSEIFDDQFSVERPDGSNFTLKIRSTKLEDSAMYFCASRETGQGNIQYFGAGTRLSVL.

Regarding this clone: One junction end does not reproduce the germline sequence, and a read error may be involved. The gene calls are TRBV7-3 and TRBJ1-1; 9 bases match TRBD1. Germline V CDR1 and CDR2: SGHTA, FQGTGA. This CDR3 has 15 residues. The CDR3: CASSSTGGGNAEAFF. DNA for the CDR3: TGTGCCAGCAGCTCTACAGGGGGCGGGAACGCTGAAGCTTTCTTT.

A note on this clone: The identical CDR3 is also encoded by other nucleotide sequences in the sample. The V and J genes are TRBV18 and TRBJ2-1; D is possibly TRBD2 (5 bases). This CDR3 is 15 amino acids long. Trimming removed 3 bases from V and 1 base from J, with 10 bases in between. Germline loops: CDR1 KGHSH, CDR2 LQKENI. CDR3 sequence: CASSPGRLSYNEQFF. CDR3 coding DNA: TGTGCCAGCTCACCTGGACGACTATCCTACAATGAGCAGTTCTTC.